This T cell receptor (beta chain) was recorded in a study of spatial heterogeneity in lung cancer. Whole-study context: A unique TCR and UMI combination showed up more than ten times in raw reads, on average. Findings and limits, study-wide: Intratumoral expanded alpha and beta TCR counts were found to track tumor mutation counts.

This clonotype occurred many times. Its antigen remains unknown. As to time point: sample taken at primary tumor resection. TCRdb called the 5' RACE reads again in MiXCR, with one record for every CDR3 protein. The table records roughly 5,000 distinct CDR3 sequences, roughly an eighth of them present only once. CDR1 SGHTA and CDR2 FQGNSA come from the germline V gene. The CDR3 covers 15 residues. V was cut by 3 bases and J by 4 bases, with 15 bases left in between. The chain combines TRBV7-2 with TRBJ2-5, with a tentative D call TRBD2 (6 bases). The sample here was lung tumor tissue, taken at surgery. This clonotype was sampled from a female donor with early-stage non-small cell lung cancer. The CDR3 DNA reads TGTGCCAGCAGCTTTGGAGGGGCGGGAACAGAGACCCAGTACTTC. Encoded protein: CASSFGGAGTETQYF.